This T cell receptor (beta chain) was sequenced during a study of a mutant IDH1 vaccine in newly diagnosed glioma. Study information: Either 4-6 weeks after radiotherapy alone or alongside temozolomide, vaccination was begun.

The assay was immunoSEQ multiplex PCR, and TCRdb's table has in-frame clones only and misses some. In the table there are 40,000 or so clones, about 88% of which are singletons. Regarding this clone: Its antigen is undetermined. A read error may account for a junction end that differs from germline.

The time point: week 23, last vaccination. A 20-mer mutant IDH1 peptide at 300 ug was injected subcutaneously with topical imiquimod. Germline CDR1 is LGHNA and CDR2 is YNFKEQ. This CDR3 contains 15 residues. The input for sequencing was PBMCs, taken from a glioma patient whose treatment included an IDH1 peptide vaccine. The chain recombines TRBV4-2 with TRBJ1-2; no definite D call. The receptor comes from a woman under 30 with glioma. Some clones in this sample may be carry-over from other donors' samples. In nucleotides, the CDR3 is TGTGCCAGCAGCCCCCCTTCCACCCCGGAGCAGGCCCTACTCTTC. Its protein is CASSPPSTPEQALLF.